The 18 T cell receptor beta chains reported below all come from one sample, sequenced in a study of monozygotic twins with inflammatory bowel disease. For each CDR3 protein, TCRdb gives one entry from its re-call of the 5' RACE reads, without DNA. The sample data list 110,000 to 150,000 distinct CDR3 sequences. The source material was blood. These receptors all stem from a human donor with ulcerative colitis or Crohn's disease, or a healthy co-twin of an affected twin (not recorded which).

The rearrangement links TRBV7-9 to TRBJ2-5. The germline V gene has CDR1 SEHNR and CDR2 FQNEAQ (reference sequence). The CDR3 sequence is 12 residues long. CDR3: CASSSAGETQYF.

The chain links TRBV20-1 to TRBJ1-5; TCRdb's assignment of TRBD1 cannot be checked, as there is no DNA. There are 15 residues in the CDR3. Looked up from germline, CDR1 is DFQATT and CDR2 is SNEGSKA (reference sequence). This chain's CDR3 is CSASAGTGWGQPQHF.

The chain links TRBV7-2 to TRBJ2-7; TCRdb's D call, TRBD1, is unchecked because there is no DNA. CDR3 size: 15 residues. CDR1 SGHTA and CDR2 FQGNSA come from the germline V gene. The CDR3 sequence: CASSLLRVPSYEQYF.

The chain links TRBV5-1 to TRBJ2-7; TCRdb's D call of TRBD1 is untestable without DNA. This CDR3 contains 17 residues. CDR1 SGHRS and CDR2 YFSETQ come from the germline V gene. CDR3 sequence reads: CASSLAVGQGGSYEQYF.

V and J are TRBV20-1 and TRBJ2-1; TCRdb returns TRBD2, unconfirmable since there is no DNA. Germline V gene data show CDR1 as DFQATT and CDR2 as SNEGSKA (reference sequence). CDR3 length: 17 amino acids. CDR3 sequence: CSAREKDGRLSYNEQFF.

This chain joins TRBV6-6 and TRBJ1-1. The germline V gene encodes CDR1 MNHNY and CDR2 SVGAGI (reference sequence). The CDR3 is made up of 13 amino acids. CDR3: CASSYGQFTEAFF.

V is TRBV3-1 and J is TRBJ2-3; TCRdb's assignment of TRBD1 cannot be checked, as there is no DNA. The germline V gene has CDR1 LGHDT and CDR2 YNNKEL (reference sequence). The CDR3 consists of 16 residues. CDR3 loop: CASSQDWDRSTDTQYF.

The CDR3 region is CASSLFAGKGTQYF. The V gene is TRBV12-3 or TRBV12-4, the J gene TRBJ2-3; TCRdb proposes TRBD1, but this gene call is untestable without DNA. This CDR3 comprises 14 residues.

The chain carries TRBV7-8 and TRBJ2-6. Germline values: CDR1 SGHVS, CDR2 FQNEAQ. The CDR3 is made up of 15 amino acids. The CDR3 sequence: CASSWRHSGANVLTF.

The genes are TRBV7-9 and TRBJ1-1. The CDR3 spans 12 residues. Germline CDR1 reads SEHNR; CDR2 reads FQNEAQ (reference sequence). CDR3 sequence reads: CASSPTGTEAFF. Using reference TRBV7-9 and TRBJ1-1 for the parts outside the CDR3, the full variable domain is DTGVSQNPRHKITKRGQNVTFRCDPISEHNRLYWYRQTLGQGPEFLTYFQNEAQLEKSRLLSDRFSAERPKGSFSTLEIQRTEQGDSAMYLCASSPTGTEAFFGQGTRLTVV.

This chain joins TRBV30 and TRBJ1-3; the TRBD1 assignment by TCRdb is unverifiable without DNA. This CDR3 has 16 amino acids. From germline, CDR1 is GTSNPN and CDR2 SVGIG (reference sequence). CDR3 residues: CAWSAPTGGTGNTIYF.

The rearrangement links TRBV25-1 to TRBJ2-7; TCRdb selects TRBD1, and the lack of DNA leaves this call unchecked. CDR3 length: 14 residues. Germline CDR1 reads MGHDK; CDR2 reads SYGVNS. The CDR3 is CASSARGSPYEQYF.

The V and J genes are TRBV18 and TRBJ1-1. The CDR3 totals 15 residues. CDR1 is KGHSH and CDR2 is LQKENI in the germline V gene. The CDR3 loop is CASSPSPGEDTEAFF.

V is TRBV12-3 or TRBV12-4 and J is TRBJ2-1. This CDR3 has 16 residues. The CDR3 loop reads CASSLAGQLKPNEQFF.

The J gene is TRBJ1-1, the V gene TRBV4-1; TCRdb picks TRBD1, but there is no DNA to check that call. Germline V lookup: CDR1 MGHRA, CDR2 YSYEKL. This CDR3 spans 19 amino acids. The CDR3 sequence: CASSPPTDSGRRMNTEAFF.

The chain employs TRBV15 and TRBJ2-5; TCRdb's D gene call, TRBD1, goes unchecked for lack of DNA. CDR1 and CDR2 (germline): LNHNV, YYDKDF (reference sequence). The CDR3 has 15 amino acids. The CDR3 reads CATSRDLGQQETQYF.

This chain joins TRBV5-1 and TRBJ2-1; TCRdb designates TRBD2, a call that cannot be tested without DNA. This CDR3 spans 16 amino acids. CDR1 and CDR2 (germline): SGHRS, YFSETQ. CDR3 residues: CASSSLTSGNYNEQFF.

The chain combines TRBV30 with TRBJ2-5; TCRdb returns TRBD1, unconfirmable since there is no DNA. The CDR3 consists of 16 residues. The germline V gene has CDR1 GTSNPN and CDR2 SVGIG (reference sequence). CDR3 residues: CAASRIEGQIQETQYF.